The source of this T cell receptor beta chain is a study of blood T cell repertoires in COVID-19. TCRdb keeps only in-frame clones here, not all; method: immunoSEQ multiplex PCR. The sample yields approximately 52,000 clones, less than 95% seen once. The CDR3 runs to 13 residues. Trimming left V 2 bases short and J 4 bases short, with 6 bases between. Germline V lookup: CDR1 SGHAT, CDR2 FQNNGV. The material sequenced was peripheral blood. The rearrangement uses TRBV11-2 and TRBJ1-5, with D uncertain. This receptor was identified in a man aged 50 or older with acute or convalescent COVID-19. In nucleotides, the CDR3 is TGTGCCAGCAGCTTAACAAGTAATCAGCCCCAGCATTTT. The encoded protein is CASSLTSNQPQHF.